Listed below are T cell receptor beta chains from one sample, sequenced in a study of T cells in Graves' hyperthyroidism and ophthalmopathy. TCRdb analysed the multiplex PCR reads with MiXCR anew, one entry per CDR3 protein. The table shows around 450,000 distinct CDR3 sequences, with roughly an eighth occurring only once. Sequenced material: blood. The receptor set was obtained from a young woman with Graves' hyperthyroidism. CDR3s include the opening cysteine and the closing phenylalanine or tryptophan. The D gene is left open where the match is weak. Not every row has a clone size; where given, it reads once, few, many or a size class.

>few|TRBV28|.|TRBJ1-5
TGTGCCAGCAGCTGGGGGGGGGGGGCTTTAAGCAATCAGCCCCAGCATTTT
CASSWGGGALSNQPQHF
>.|TRBV6-1|TRBD1|TRBJ1-6
TGTGCCAGCAGTGAATTCCAGGGGGCTAATTCACCCCTCCACTTT
CASSEFQGANSPLHF
>many|TRBV20-1|.|TRBJ2-1
TGCAGTGCTAGCCGGGGATACAATGAGCAGTTCTTC
CSASRGYNEQFF
>.|TRBV12-3/TRBV12-4|.|TRBJ1-1
TGTGCCAGCAGTTTAAGCAGGAGGGCTCTGAACACTGAAGCTTTCTTT
CASSLSRRALNTEAFF
>.|TRBV6-2/TRBV6-3|TRBD2|TRBJ2-1
TGTGCCAGCAGTGACCAACTAGCGTCGTCAGGGAATGAGCAGTTCTTC
CASSDQLASSGNEQFF
>few|TRBV7-9|.|TRBJ1-1
TGTGCCAGCAGCTTAGTAGGCAGGTCGCACACTGAAGCTTTCTTT
CASSLVGRSHTEAFF
>many|TRBV27|TRBD1|TRBJ1-3
TGTGCCAGCAGTTTAACCGGGACAGCGACCTTGAACTCTGGAAACACCATATATTTT
CASSLTGTATLNSGNTIYF
>many|TRBV12-3/TRBV12-4|.|TRBJ2-3
TGTGCCAGCACCCGGGACGGGAGCACAGATACGCAGTATTTT
CASTRDGSTDTQYF
>.|TRBV7-9|TRBD2|TRBJ2-7
TGCGCCAGCAGCCAAGATCTAGCGGGATGGCGCCTCTCCCCCGAGCAGTACTTC
CASSQDLAGWRLSPEQYF
>few|TRBV5-6|TRBD1|TRBJ1-2
TGTGCCAGCAGTCCGGACAGGGGCGAGGTTTACTATGGCTACACCTTC
CASSPDRGEVYYGYTF
>few|TRBV5-1|.|TRBJ1-3
TGCGCCAGCAGCTTCTCCCCTGGGGGAAACACCATATATTTT
CASSFSPGGNTIYF
>.|TRBV29-1|.|TRBJ1-2
TGCAGCGTTGGGGCACGGGCTAACTATGGCTACACCTTC
CSVGARANYGYTF
>few|TRBV2|.|TRBJ2-4
TGTGCCAGCAACCTCATACTAACCGCCAAAAACATTCAGTACTTC
CASNLILTAKNIQYF
>many|TRBV20-1|.|TRBJ2-1
TGCAGTGCTAGCGTCTCCAACTCCTACAATGAGCAGTTCTTC
CSASVSNSYNEQFF
>many|TRBV28|.|TRBJ2-7
TGTGCCAGCAGTCCACCCCGGTTAGCGAGATCCTACGAGCAGTACTTC
CASSPPRLARSYEQYF
>few|TRBV5-1|TRBD2|TRBJ2-2
TGCGCCAGCAGCTTGGATGGCGGGAGGGCGAACACCGGGGAGCTGTTTTTT
CASSLDGGRANTGELFF
>many|TRBV28|TRBD1|TRBJ1-1
TGTGCCAGCAGTTTTTCCCTGAATTCAGGGGGCTTGAACACTGAAGCTTTCTTT
CASSFSLNSGGLNTEAFF
>many|TRBV18|TRBD1|TRBJ1-5
TGTGCCAGCTCACGGACAGGGGACGGTCAGCCCCAGCATTTT
CASSRTGDGQPQHF
>.|TRBV5-1|.|TRBJ1-6
TGCGCCAGCAGCTCGGGTCTCCTGGATTCACCCCTCCACTTT
CASSSGLLDSPLHF
>.|TRBV28|.|TRBJ2-5
TGTGCCAGCAGTTTCGCAGGGGCCGGGGGAGAGACCCGGTACTTC
CASSFAGAGGETRYF
>many|TRBV18|.|TRBJ1-1
TGTGCCAGCTCACCATTGACGTGGGATCGGTCTGAAGCTTTCTTT
CASSPLTWDRSEAFF
>.|TRBV15|.|TRBJ1-6
TGTGCCACTTCTGGTCCCGAATGGAATTCACCCCTCCACTTT
CATSGPEWNSPLHF
>many|TRBV12-3/TRBV12-4|TRBD1|TRBJ1-1
TGTGCCAGCAGTTGGGGCAGGGGGGAGACTGAAGCTTTCTTT
CASSWGRGETEAFF
>many|TRBV27|TRBD2|TRBJ2-5
TGTGCCAGCAGTTTGAGACTAGCGGGAGTTGAGACCCAGTACTTC
CASSLRLAGVETQYF
>.|TRBV2|.|TRBJ2-3
TGTGCCAGCAGTGAAGCGCGTAGGCAGGGGCTCCGCACAGATACGCAGTATTTT
CASSEARRQGLRTDTQYF
>few|TRBV6-1|.|TRBJ2-1
TGTGCCAGCAGTTCTCGGGGTTCAAGGGAGCAGTTCTTC
CASSSRGSREQFF
>.|TRBV14|.|TRBJ2-6
TGTGCCAGCAGCCAATACTCGGGGCACCCTGGGGCCAACGTCCTGACTTTC
CASSQYSGHPGANVLTF
>many|TRBV5-1|.|TRBJ2-7
TGCGCCAGCAGCTGGGGAGACTACGAGCAGTACTTC
CASSWGDYEQYF
>many|TRBV20-1|.|TRBJ2-2
TGCAGTGCCCCTACGGAGGGAAACGGGGAGCTGTTTTTT
CSAPTEGNGELFF